This section outlines one TCR beta chain sequence together with its context. The repertoire was sequenced with immunoSEQ multiplex PCR; TCRdb's copy has only in-frame clones and lacks some. The sample records 98,000 or so clones, around 93% being singletons. The data stem from a study of OX40 agonist ivuxolimab in advanced cancers. Study at large: As their treatment, patients were administered ivuxolimab, an agonistic anti-OX40 (CD134) antibody.

The V gene's germline CDR1 is SGHRS and CDR2 YFSETQ. The CDR3 totals 17 residues. V lost 0 bases and J 2 bases, leaving 18 bases between the germline ends. This TCR came from an adult with an advanced solid tumor such as melanoma, head and neck, liver or kidney cancer. This material consisted of CD4+ or CD8+ T cells sorted from blood, taken in a trial of the OX40 agonist ivuxolimab. The chain links TRBV5-1 to TRBJ2-7, with D tentatively TRBD2 (6 bases). The CDR3 nucleotides read TGCGCCAGCAGCTTGGCTTTGAGAGGCGGGGTCCCCTACGAGCAGTACTTC. Translated: CASSLALRGGVPYEQYF.